The 19 T cell receptor beta chains below all came from one sample that was sequenced in a study of cytomegalovirus exposure and HLA in healthy donors. Clones were read by immunoSEQ multiplex PCR, and TCRdb kept only the in-frame ones, dropping some. The data show roughly 240,000 clones, with around 87% seen just once and roughly 2.5% held by the top ten. Sequencing was carried out using PBMCs. The receptors were sampled from a man in his late teens or twenties in good health and CMV-seronegative.

V and J are TRBV19 and TRBJ1-1; a weak D match, TRBD1 (5 bases). The germline V gene encodes CDR1 LNHDA and CDR2 SQIVND (reference sequence). The V and J ends lost 6 bases and 5 bases respectively, with 16 bases between them. The CDR3 has 14 amino acids. The CDR3 DNA reads as TGTGCCAGTAGCCATATGCGGGGGAAGACTGAAGCTTTCTTT. As protein: CASSHMRGKTEAFF.

The gene calls are TRBV5-1 and TRBJ1-2; D may be TRBD1 (6 bases). Germline assignment: CDR1 SGHRS and CDR2 YFSETQ. The length of the CDR3 is 14 residues. With 0 bases removed from V and 4 bases from J, the gap between germline ends came to 10 bases. This chain's CDR3 is CASSLEDSSYGYTF. CDR3 nucleotides: TGCGCCAGCAGCTTGGAGGACAGTTCCTATGGCTACACCTTC.

The rearrangement links TRBV10-3 to TRBJ2-7; D is unclear. Germline V gives CDR1 ENHRY, CDR2 SYGVKD. The germline V and J ends were trimmed by 10 bases and 6 bases, with 16 bases remaining between them. This CDR3 has 12 residues. The CDR3 region has the DNA TGTGCCACGCGCCTAGGAATAGGCGAGCAGTACTTC. Amino acid sequence: CATRLGIGEQYF.

The chain links TRBV4-1 to TRBJ1-1; possibly TRBD1 for D (5 bases). Deletions cut 4 bases from V and 0 bases from J, with 21 bases between. The length of the CDR3 is 18 residues. In germline, CDR1 is MGHRA, CDR2 YSYEKL. CDR3 DNA sequence: TGCGCCAGCAGCCGTATTCCTTACAGGCGAGATTTGAACACTGAAGCTTTCTTT. This gives the protein CASSRIPYRRDLNTEAFF.

The chain employs TRBV9 and TRBJ1-2, with D unclear. Germline values: CDR1 SGDLS, CDR2 YYNGEE. V was trimmed by 3 bases and J by 4 bases, leaving 7 bases between them. There are 12 residues in the CDR3. The CDR3, as DNA: TGTGCCAGCAGCGCCTACAGCTATGGCTACACCTTC. Translated, it gives CASSAYSYGYTF.

The genes are TRBV4-3 and TRBJ2-1, with TRBD2 identical over 8 bases. CDR1 is LGHNA and CDR2 is YSLEER in the germline V gene. Trimming removed 3 bases from V and 4 bases from J; junction bases left unmatched: 5. The CDR3 has 15 amino acids. The CDR3, as DNA: TGCGCCAGCAGCCACGGGCGGGGGGAATACAATGAGCAGTTCTTC. It is translated as CASSHGRGEYNEQFF.

This sequence joins TRBV18 and TRBJ1-4; maybe TRBD1 (6 bases). With 6 bases removed from V and 7 bases from J, the gap between germline ends came to 12 bases. Germline V gives CDR1 KGHSH, CDR2 LQKENI. The CDR3 extends over 13 amino acids. The CDR3 region has the DNA TGTGCCAGCTCTGGCACAGGGAGTGAAAAACTGTTTTTT. Its translation is CASSGTGSEKLFF.

V is TRBV7-2 and J is TRBJ1-1, with D uncertain. CDR1 SGHTA and CDR2 FQGNSA come from the germline V gene. The CDR3 loop spans 13 amino acids. The V gene lost 3 bases and the J gene lost 0 bases, with 5 bases spanning the gap. The CDR3: CASSFLVNTEAFF. CDR3 DNA: TGTGCCAGCAGCTTTCTAGTGAACACTGAAGCTTTCTTT.

The genes are TRBV4-1 and TRBJ1-1; TRBD1 matches at 7 bases. Trimming at V came to 0 bases and at J to 1 base, leaving 2 bases not matched to a gene. The CDR3 totals 15 residues. Germline V gives CDR1 MGHRA, CDR2 YSYEKL. DNA for the CDR3: TGCGCCAGCAGCCAAGATAAGGGGGCGAACACTGAAGCTTTCTTT. It specifies CASSQDKGANTEAFF.

The rearrangement links TRBV4-1 to TRBJ2-1; D not resolved. The germline gives CDR1 MGHRA, CDR2 YSYEKL. The ends were cut back, 4 bases at V and 0 bases at J, with 13 bases in the middle. The CDR3 consists of 16 residues. CDR3 region: CASSLRLENSYNEQFF. In DNA form, the CDR3 reads TGCGCCAGCAGCCTCCGACTGGAAAACTCCTACAATGAGCAGTTCTTC.

Concerning this clone itself: A junction boundary mismatches the germline segment, possibly from a read error. The chain is built from TRBV11-2 and TRBJ2-7; no clear D. Germline CDR1 is SGHAT and CDR2 is FQNNGV. The CDR3 spans 11 residues. CDR3 bases: TGTGCCAGCAGCTTTTCCTCCGAGCAGTACTTC. This translates into CASSFSSEQYF.

This clone is a singleton in its sample. The chain links TRBV27 to TRBJ2-1; D possibly corresponds to TRBD1 (7 bases). Trimming shortened V by 8 bases and J by 11 bases, and 16 bases separated the two germline ends. Germline V CDR1 and CDR2: MNHEY, SMNVEV (reference sequence). The CDR3 runs 12 residues. The CDR3 loop is CASLGAGGKQFF. For the CDR3, the DNA is TGTGCCAGCCTGGGGGCAGGGGGGAAGCAGTTCTTC.

The V and J genes are TRBV10-3 and TRBJ2-3, with TRBD1 identical over 8 bases. V shed 3 bases, J shed 4 bases, and the junction held 6 bases outside the gene matches. The V gene's germline CDR1 is ENHRY and CDR2 SYGVKD. The CDR3 loop spans 15 amino acids. This CDR3 is CAISDQGADADTQYF. For the CDR3, the DNA is TGTGCCATCAGTGACCAGGGGGCTGACGCAGATACGCAGTATTTT.

V and J are TRBV19 and TRBJ1-5, with 7 positions matching TRBD1. CDR1 is LNHDA and CDR2 is SQIVND in the germline V gene (reference sequence). CDR3 size: 13 residues. V shed 9 bases and J 5 bases; nucleotides not matched to a gene: 7. CDR3 region: CASRQGRDQPQHF. The CDR3 DNA reads TGTGCCAGCCGACAGGGTCGGGATCAGCCCCAGCATTTT.

V gene TRBV23-1 combines with J gene TRBJ2-5, with TRBD2 matching 8 bases. TRBV23-1 is an open reading frame, and its role is uncertain. With V trimmed by 7 bases and J by 4 bases, 17 bases remained unmatched. This CDR3 comprises 17 residues. The CDR3 loop reads CASTSTPGLVEGETQYF. The CDR3 DNA is TGCGCCAGCACGTCAACTCCGGGACTAGTGGAGGGAGAGACCCAGTACTTC.

The genes are TRBV18 and TRBJ1-4, with D tentatively TRBD1 (5 bases). The germline V gene has CDR1 KGHSH and CDR2 LQKENI. Trimming removed 2 bases at V and 4 bases at J, with 8 bases between. This CDR3 is 14 amino acids long. The CDR3 sequence: CASSPGANNEKLFF. The CDR3 coding sequence is TGTGCCAGCTCACCAGGGGCTAATAATGAAAAACTGTTTTTT.

The V gene is TRBV28, the J gene TRBJ2-1, with 8 bases that match TRBD1. The junction had 4 bases not matched to a gene; V was cut back by 3 bases and J by 9 bases. CDR1 and CDR2 (germline): MDHEN, SYDVKM. This CDR3 spans 13 amino acids. The CDR3 protein is CASSFQGAPEQFF. The CDR3 DNA is TGTGCCAGCAGTTTTCAGGGGGCGCCTGAGCAGTTCTTC.

The CDR3 sequence: CASSPQRTGGKPQHF. Here the CDR3 DNA reads TGCGCCAGCAGCCCTCAGAGGACAGGGGGCAAGCCCCAGCATTTT. This rearrangement joins TRBV4-1 to TRBJ1-5, with 11 nucleotides matching TRBD1. The junction had 7 bases not matched to a gene; V was cut back by 4 bases and J by 8 bases. This CDR3 region has 15 residues. The germline gives CDR1 MGHRA, CDR2 YSYEKL.

The chain recombines TRBV29-1 with TRBJ1-6; D not resolved. The germline CDR1 and CDR2 sequences are SQVTM and ANQGSEA. CDR3 length: 16 residues. Between the trimmed V and J ends, which lost 0 bases and 0 bases, there was a span of 9 bases. Here the CDR3 reads CSVEDHGSSYNSPLHF. DNA of the CDR3: TGCAGCGTTGAAGATCACGGGAGCTCCTATAATTCACCCCTCCACTTT.